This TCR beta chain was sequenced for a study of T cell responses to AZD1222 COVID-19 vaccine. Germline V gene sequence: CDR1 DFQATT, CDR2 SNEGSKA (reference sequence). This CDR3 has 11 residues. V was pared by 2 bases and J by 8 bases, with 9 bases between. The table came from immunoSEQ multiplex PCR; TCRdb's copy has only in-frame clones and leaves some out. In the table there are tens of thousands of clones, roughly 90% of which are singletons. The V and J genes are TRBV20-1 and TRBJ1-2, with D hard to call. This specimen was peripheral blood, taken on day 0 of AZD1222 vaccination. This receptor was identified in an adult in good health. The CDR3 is CSARLTRGYTF. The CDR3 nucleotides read TGCAGTGCTAGACTAACCCGAGGCTACACCTTC.